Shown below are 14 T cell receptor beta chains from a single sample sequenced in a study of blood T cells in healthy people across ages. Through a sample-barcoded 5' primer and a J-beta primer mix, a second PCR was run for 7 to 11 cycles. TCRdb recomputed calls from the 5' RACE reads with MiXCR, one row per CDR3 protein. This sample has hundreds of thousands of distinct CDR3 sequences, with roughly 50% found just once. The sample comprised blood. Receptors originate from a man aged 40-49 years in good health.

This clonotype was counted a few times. The CDR3 sequence: CASRPSGGGNQPQHF. Written as DNA, the CDR3 is TGTGCCAGCAGGCCTTCAGGGGGCGGCAATCAGCCCCAGCATTTT. The V call is TRBV7-2, the J call TRBJ1-5, with TRBD1 matching 8 bases. The length of the CDR3 is 15 residues. V was pared by 6 bases and J by 2 bases, with 6 bases of the junction left unmatched. The germline V gene encodes CDR1 SGHTA and CDR2 FQGNSA.

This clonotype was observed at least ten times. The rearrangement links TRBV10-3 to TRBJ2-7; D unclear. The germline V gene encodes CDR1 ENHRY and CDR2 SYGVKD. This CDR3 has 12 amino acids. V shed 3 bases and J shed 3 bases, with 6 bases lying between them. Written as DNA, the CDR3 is TGTGCCATCAGTGACAGCCTCTACGAGCAGTACTTC. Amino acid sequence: CAISDSLYEQYF.

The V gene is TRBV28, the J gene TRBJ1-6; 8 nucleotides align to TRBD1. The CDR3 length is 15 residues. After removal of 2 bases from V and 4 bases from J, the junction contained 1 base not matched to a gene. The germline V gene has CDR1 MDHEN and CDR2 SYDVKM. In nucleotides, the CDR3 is TGTGCCAGCAGTTTAGGGACAGGATATAATTCACCCCTCCACTTT. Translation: CASSLGTGYNSPLHF. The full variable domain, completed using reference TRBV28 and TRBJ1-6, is DVKVTQSSRYLVKRTGEKVFLECVQDMDHENMFWYRQDPGLGLRLIYFSYDVKMKEKGDIPEGYSVSREKKERFSLILESASTNQTSMYLCASSLGTGYNSPLHFGNGTRLTVT.

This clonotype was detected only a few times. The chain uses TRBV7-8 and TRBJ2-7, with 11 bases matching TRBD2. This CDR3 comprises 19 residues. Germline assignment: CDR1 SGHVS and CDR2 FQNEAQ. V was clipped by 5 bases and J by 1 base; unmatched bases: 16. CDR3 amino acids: CASSISKGPGTSGSYEQYF. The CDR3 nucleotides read TGTGCCAGCAGCATTTCTAAAGGCCCCGGGACTAGCGGTTCCTACGAGCAGTACTTC.

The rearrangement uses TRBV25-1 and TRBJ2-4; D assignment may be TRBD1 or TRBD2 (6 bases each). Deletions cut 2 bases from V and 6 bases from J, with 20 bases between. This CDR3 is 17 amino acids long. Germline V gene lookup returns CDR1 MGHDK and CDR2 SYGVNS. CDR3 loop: CASSETGEQGKGNIQYF. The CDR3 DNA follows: TGTGCCAGCAGTGAAACGGGGGAACAGGGAAAGGGAAACATTCAGTACTTC. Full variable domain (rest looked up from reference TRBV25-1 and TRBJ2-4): EADIYQTPRYLVIGTGKKITLECSQTMGHDKMYWYQQDPGMELHLIHYSYGVNSTEKGDLSSESTVSRIRTEHFPLTLESARPSHTSQYLCASSETGEQGKGNIQYFGAGTRLSVL.

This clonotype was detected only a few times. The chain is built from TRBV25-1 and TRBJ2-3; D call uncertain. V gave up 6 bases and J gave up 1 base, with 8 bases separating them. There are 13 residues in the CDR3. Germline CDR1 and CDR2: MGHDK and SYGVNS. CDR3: CASSGRGTDTQYF. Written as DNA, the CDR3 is TGTGCCAGCAGCGGTCGGGGCACAGATACGCAGTATTTT.

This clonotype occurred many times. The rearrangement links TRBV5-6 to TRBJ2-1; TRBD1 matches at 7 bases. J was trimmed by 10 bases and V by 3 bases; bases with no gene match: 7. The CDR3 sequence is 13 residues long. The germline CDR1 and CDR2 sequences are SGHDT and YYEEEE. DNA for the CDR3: TGTGCCAGCAGCTGGACGGACAGGAGCGAGCAGTTCTTC. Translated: CASSWTDRSEQFF.

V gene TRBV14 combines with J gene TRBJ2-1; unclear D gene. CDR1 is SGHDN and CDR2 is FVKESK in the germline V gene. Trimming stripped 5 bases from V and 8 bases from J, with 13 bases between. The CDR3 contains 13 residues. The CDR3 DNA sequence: TGTGCCAGCAGCGCCTTTGGGTACGATGAGCAGTTCTTC. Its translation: CASSAFGYDEQFF.

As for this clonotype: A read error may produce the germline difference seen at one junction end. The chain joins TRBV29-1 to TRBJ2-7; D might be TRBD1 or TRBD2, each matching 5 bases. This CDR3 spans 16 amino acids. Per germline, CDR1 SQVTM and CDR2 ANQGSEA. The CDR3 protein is CSVELLRDGDSYGQYF. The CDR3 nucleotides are TGCAGCGTTGAACTTTTACGGGACGGTGATTCCTACGGGCAGTACTTC.

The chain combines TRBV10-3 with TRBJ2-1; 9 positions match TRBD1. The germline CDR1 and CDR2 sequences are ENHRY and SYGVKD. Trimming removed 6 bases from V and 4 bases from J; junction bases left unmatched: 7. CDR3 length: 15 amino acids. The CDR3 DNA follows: TGTGCCATCAGGGAACAGGGGGCGGAGTACAATGAGCAGTTCTTC. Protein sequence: CAIREQGAEYNEQFF.

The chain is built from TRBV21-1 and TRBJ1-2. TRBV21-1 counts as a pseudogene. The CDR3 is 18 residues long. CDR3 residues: CASSRHSRSQFPFYGYTF. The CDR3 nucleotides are TGTGCCAGCAGCAGACACTCAAGGAGCCAGTTTCCCTTCTATGGCTACACCTTC.

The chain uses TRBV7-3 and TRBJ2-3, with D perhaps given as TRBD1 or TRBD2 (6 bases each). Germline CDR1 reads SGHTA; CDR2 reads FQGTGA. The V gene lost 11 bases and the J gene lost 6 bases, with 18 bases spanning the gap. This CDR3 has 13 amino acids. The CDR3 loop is CAAGGSRADTQYF. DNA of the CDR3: TGTGCCGCCGGGGGCTCCCGGGCGGATACGCAGTATTTT.

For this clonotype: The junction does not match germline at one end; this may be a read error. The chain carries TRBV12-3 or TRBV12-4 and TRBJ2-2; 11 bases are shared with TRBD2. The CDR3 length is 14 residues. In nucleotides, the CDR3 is TGTGCCAGCAGTGTAGCGGGGGGGACCGGGGAGCTGTTTTTT. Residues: CASSVAGGTGELFF.

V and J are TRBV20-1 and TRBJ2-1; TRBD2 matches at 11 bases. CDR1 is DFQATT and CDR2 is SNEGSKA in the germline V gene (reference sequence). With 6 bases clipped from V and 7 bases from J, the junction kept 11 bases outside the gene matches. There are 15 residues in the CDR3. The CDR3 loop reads CSAPSSVAGGNEQFF. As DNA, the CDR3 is TGCAGTGCGCCGTCTTCGGTAGCGGGGGGGAATGAGCAGTTCTTC.